The text below deals with one TCR beta chain. Germline values: CDR1 MGHRA, CDR2 YSYEKL. The CDR3 has 19 residues. Trimming removed 2 bases at V and 3 bases at J, with 24 bases between. This entry belongs to a study of T cell changes during pregnancy in multiple sclerosis. Data came from immunoSEQ multiplex PCR; TCRdb stores just in-frame clones and leaves some out. The sample records about 38,000 clones, 70% to 90% being singletons. The sequencing here drew on CD4+ T cells from peripheral blood mononuclear cells, taken before pregnancy. The rearrangement joins TRBV4-1 to TRBJ2-3, with D perhaps TRBD2 (5 bases). This clonotype was obtained from a female donor with multiple sclerosis, enrolled in a pregnancy study. The CDR3 DNA sequence: TGCGCCAGCAGCCAACTAGAACTTTGGGGAGCATTAGGAACAGATACGCAGTATTTT. This translates into CASSQLELWGALGTDTQYF.